The TCR beta chain under discussion was sequenced for a study of cytomegalovirus exposure and HLA in healthy donors. The germline gives CDR1 SGHRS, CDR2 YFSETQ. The V segment lost 9 bases and the J segment 9 bases; nucleotides outside the gene matches: 9. CDR3 size: 12 residues. The assay was immunoSEQ multiplex PCR, and TCRdb's table has in-frame clones only and misses some. The sample shows fewer than 350,000 clones, 70% to 90% of them seen only once. The specimen sequenced was PBMCs. The chain has TRBV5-1 and TRBJ2-1; 7 nucleotides agree with TRBD2. This TCR was sampled from a woman aged 18-29 years in good health and CMV-seronegative. CDR3 loop: CATAAGRGEQFF. In nucleotides, the CDR3 is TGCGCCACCGCGGCAGGGAGGGGTGAGCAGTTCTTC.